The 10 T cell receptor beta chains in this list originate from one sample, sequenced in a study of response to subunit inactivated influenza vaccine. TCRdb ran MiXCR on the RT-PCR reads and lists one entry per CDR3 protein. The sample holds over 800,000 distinct CDR3 sequences, less than 25% seen once. The specimen was PBMCs from blood, collected 4 to 6 days after vaccination. The receptors were gathered from a man over 45 who received an inactivated influenza vaccine.

In this sample, this clonotype turned up many times. This chain uses TRBV20-1 with TRBJ2-7; unclear D gene. The CDR3 is 11 residues long. Germline V gene lookup returns CDR1 DFQATT and CDR2 SNEGSKA (reference sequence). Trimming took off 6 bases at V and 2 bases at J, with 8 bases between the two ends. The CDR3 region has the DNA TGCAGTGCCTCAGATCCCTACGAGCAGTACTTC. It yields the protein CSASDPYEQYF.

This rearrangement joins TRBV7-2 to TRBJ2-2; no clear D gene. The CDR3 runs 13 residues. The V gene's germline CDR1 is SGHTA and CDR2 FQGNSA. Trimming left V 4 bases short and J 5 bases short, with 8 bases between. The CDR3 nucleotides are TGTGCCAGCAGCTCCATCCGGACCGGGGAGCTGTTTTTT. Protein: CASSSIRTGELFF.

This clonotype showed up many times. This rearrangement joins TRBV28 to TRBJ2-2, with D uncertain. This CDR3 spans 12 amino acids. Germline V CDR1 and CDR2: MDHEN, SYDVKM. The ends were cut back, 2 bases at V and 6 bases at J, with 4 bases in the middle. CDR3 protein: CASSLNPGELFF. DNA of the CDR3: TGTGCCAGCAGTTTAAACCCCGGGGAGCTGTTTTTT.

This clonotype was detected a few times. The chain has TRBV5-8 and TRBJ2-3, with a weak D call TRBD1 (6 bases). CDR3 length: 15 amino acids. CDR1 is SGHTS and CDR2 is YDEGEE in the germline V gene. Trimming pared 4 bases from V and 1 base from J, leaving 13 bases between. In DNA, the CDR3 is TGTGCCAGCAGCCCAACAGGGCTCCGCACAGATACGCAGTATTTT. Its protein product is CASSPTGLRTDTQYF.

The chain links TRBV28 to TRBJ2-7, with D maybe TRBD2 (5 bases). Germline CDR1 reads MDHEN; CDR2 reads SYDVKM. The length of the CDR3 is 15 residues. Deletions cut 4 bases from V and 2 bases from J, with 15 bases between. CDR3 amino acids: CASSWALGSPYEQYF. CDR3 sequence (DNA): TGTGCCAGCAGTTGGGCGCTAGGGAGTCCCTACGAGCAGTACTTC.

The table lists this clonotype with a few counts. Here the CDR3 reads CSARGIRSYEQYF. CDR3 in DNA: TGCAGTGCTAGAGGGATCAGGAGCTACGAGCAGTACTTC. The chain links TRBV20-1 to TRBJ2-7, with no clear D. Germline lookup yields CDR1 DFQATT and CDR2 SNEGSKA (reference sequence). The CDR3 extends over 13 amino acids. V was shortened by 1 base and J by 3 bases, with 10 bases between the two germline ends.

This clonotype was observed a handful of times. Germline and junction disagree at one end, which may indicate a read error. The rearrangement uses TRBV4-2 and TRBJ2-1, with a tentative D call TRBD1 (6 bases). This CDR3 has 17 amino acids. Germline CDR1 reads LGHNA; CDR2 reads YNFKEQ. CDR3 residues: CASTQEGTRSSYNEQFF. CDR3 bases: TGTGCCAGCACCCAAGAGGGGACAAGGAGCTCCTACAATGAGCAGTTCTTC.

This clonotype was observed a single time. V and J are TRBV4-3 and TRBJ1-5, with D uncertain. Trimming stripped 0 bases from V and 3 bases from J, with 9 bases between. CDR1 and CDR2 (germline): LGHNA, YSLEER. The CDR3 spans 15 residues. In DNA form, the CDR3 reads TGCGCCAGCAGCCAAGATTTGGCAGTCAATCAGCCCCAGCATTTT. Protein sequence: CASSQDLAVNQPQHF.

The V and J genes are TRBV7-2 and TRBJ2-7; D may correspond to TRBD1 or TRBD2 (5 bases each). Trimming took off 4 bases at V and 0 bases at J, with 10 bases between the two ends. The CDR3 extends over 14 amino acids. Germline V CDR1 and CDR2: SGHTA, FQGNSA. CDR3 nucleotides: TGTGCCAGCAGCTCCGGGGACGGCTCCTACGAGCAGTACTTC. It specifies CASSSGDGSYEQYF.

This clonotype has just a few counts. This chain connects TRBV20-1 to TRBJ1-2; no definite D call. Germline V lookup: CDR1 DFQATT, CDR2 SNEGSKA (reference sequence). Trimming cost V 0 bases and J 4 bases, with 9 bases left between them. The length of the CDR3 is 13 residues. CDR3 region: CSARDGRSYGYTF. Here the CDR3 DNA reads TGCAGTGCTAGAGACGGCAGATCCTATGGCTACACCTTC.